These T cell receptor beta chains were read from a single sample in a study of vaccination effects on CD4 cells after COVID-19. The method was immunoSEQ multiplex PCR; TCRdb's version includes in-frame clones alone and lacks a portion of them. Altogether about 72,000 clones are present, more than 70% being singletons, with the ten largest covering roughly 1.9%. No antigen is known for these receptors. The specimen comprised CD4+ T cells from PBMCs cultured without peptide, sampled before COVID-19 vaccination. The receptors derive from a human donor who received a COVID-19 vaccine. The CDR3 runs from the conserved cysteine through the conserved F or W. D genes are given only for firm matches. Expanded clones are given a class, and other clones once, few, many or no size at all.

v_gene	abundance	d_gene	j_gene	CDR3nt	CDR3aa
TRBV27	-	-	TRBJ2-2	TGTGCCAGCAGTGGGAGTCGAGCGTCATACACCGGGGAGCTGTTTTTT	CASSGSRASYTGELFF
TRBV4-1	-	-	TRBJ2-2	TGCGCCAGCAGCCCGTCCAGGGAGACCGGGGAGCTGTTTTTT	CASSPSRETGELFF
TRBV5-1	-	-	TRBJ1-5	TGCGCCAGCAGTCCAGGGCCCAATCAGCCCCAGCATTTT	CASSPGPNQPQHF
TRBV11-2	-	-	TRBJ1-1	TGTGCCAGCAGCTCGTCGTCGGCAGGGTCCATGAACACTGAAGCTTTCTTT	CASSSSSAGSMNTEAFF
TRBV6-6	-	TRBD1	TRBJ1-1	TGTGCCAGCAATGACAGGGGTCCCCACACTGAAGCTTTCTTT	CASNDRGPHTEAFF
TRBV19	-	TRBD1	TRBJ1-4	TGTGCCAGTAGTATAACGAGGGGGCCGGATGAAAAACTGTTTTTT	CASSITRGPDEKLFF
TRBV19	-	-	TRBJ2-2	TGTGCCAGTAGTATAACAGGGTTGTACACCGGGGAGCTGTTTTTT	CASSITGLYTGELFF
TRBV7-2	-	-	TRBJ1-4	TGTGCCAGCAGCTTAAGGCCCAGGAATGAAAAACTGTTTTTT	CASSLRPRNEKLFF
TRBV10-1	-	TRBD1	TRBJ2-1	TGCGCCAGCAGTGTGGGACAGGGGAAGCGGGGGCCTCCGTTTGGAGTGCAGTTCTTC	CASSVGQGKRGPPFGVQFF
TRBV7-9	-	-	TRBJ1-5	TGTGCCAGCAGCCCTCAGGGTCAGCCCCAGCATTTT	CASSPQGQPQHF
TRBV18	-	-	TRBJ1-1	TGTGCCAGCTCAGGAGAGAGGGAAAGGGGAGCTTTCTTT	CASSGERERGAFF
TRBV9	-	-	TRBJ1-2	TGTGCCAGCAGCGCGATCCCGGCAGACTCGGGCTATGGCTACACCTTC	CASSAIPADSGYGYTF
TRBV19	-	-	TRBJ1-4	TGTGCCAGTAGTATGATAGGAGGGCAGAGCCATGCCTATGAAAAACTGTTTTTT	CASSMIGGQSHAYEKLFF
TRBV2	once	-	TRBJ1-2	TGTGCCAGCAGTGCTCAAACAGGGTTGGTTTTCGGCTACACCTTC	CASSAQTGLVFGYTF
TRBV29-1	once	TRBD1	TRBJ2-5	TGCAGCGTCGGACAGGGGGAGCAGGTCCAGTACTTC	CSVGQGEQVQYF
TRBV28	-	-	TRBJ1-2	TGTGCCAGCACCGTAGGAGTCGGGGGCTACACCTTC	CASTVGVGGYTF
TRBV19	-	TRBD1	TRBJ1-5	TGTGCCAGTAGCATTCAGACAGGGGTAGGACAGCCCCAGCATTTT	CASSIQTGVGQPQHF
TRBV7-8	-	-	TRBJ1-4	TGTGCCAGCAGCCCGAGGGTGGCGGGGGCAGCTAATGAAAAACTGTTTTTT	CASSPRVAGAANEKLFF
TRBV10-2	once	-	TRBJ2-6	TGCGCCAGCAGTGACCAGGTGGAAGGGGCCAACGTCCTGACTTTC	CASSDQVEGANVLTF
TRBV4-1	-	-	TRBJ1-2	TGCGCCAGCAGCCAAGAACCCGCGGTGGGGGTTGGCTACACCTTC	CASSQEPAVGVGYTF
TRBV19	once	-	TRBJ2-6	TGTGCCAGTAGGTCTGCCAGGTACTCCTCTGGGGCCAACGTCCTGACTTTC	CASRSARYSSGANVLTF
TRBV7-2	-	TRBD2	TRBJ2-1	TGTGCCAGCAGCTCTCCAGGACTAGCGGGGACTGAGCAGTTCTTC	CASSSPGLAGTEQFF
TRBV18	few	-	TRBJ1-6	TGTGCCAGCTCACCACCGGGAGGGGTCGCTTCACCCCTCCACTTT	CASSPPGGVASPLHF
TRBV12-3/TRBV12-4	-	-	TRBJ1-5	TGTGCCAGCAGTCTCGGGGAACAGCCCCAGCATTTT	CASSLGEQPQHF
TRBV4-3	few	-	TRBJ1-5	TGCGCCAGCAGCCAAGAAGAGGGTCAGCCCCAGCATTTT	CASSQEEGQPQHF
TRBV10-2	-	-	TRBJ2-2	TGCGCCAGCAGCCTACAGTCGATTAACACCGGGGAGCTGTTTTTT	CASSLQSINTGELFF
TRBV7-2	few	-	TRBJ1-5	TGTGCCAGCAGTAGCGGTAGCAATCAGCCCCAGCATTTT	CASSSGSNQPQHF
TRBV10-3	-	-	TRBJ1-1	TGTGCCATCAGTGGAACCGGAAAGAACACTGAAGCTTTCTTT	CAISGTGKNTEAFF
TRBV3-1/TRBV3-2	-	TRBD1	TRBJ1-5	TGTGCCAGCAGCCCTAAAGGGACAGGTTATCAGCCCCAGCATTTT	CASSPKGTGYQPQHF
TRBV5-5	-	-	TRBJ1-1	TGTGCCAGCAGCTTTGCTCCTTACACTGAAGCTTTCTTT	CASSFAPYTEAFF
TRBV29-1	-	-	TRBJ2-1	TGCAGCGTTGAACCCGGAGGGTACAATGAGCAGTTCTTC	CSVEPGGYNEQFF
TRBV30	few	-	TRBJ2-2	TGTGCCTGGAGTACCTCCGGGGAGCTGTTTTTT	CAWSTSGELFF
TRBV9	-	-	TRBJ2-2	TGTGCCAGCAGCGTAGTAGGCAGTCACGTAACCGGGGAGCTGTTTTTT	CASSVVGSHVTGELFF
TRBV3-1/TRBV3-2	-	TRBD2	TRBJ2-1	TGTGCCAGCAGCCAAGCAGCGGGGGGGCGCGATGAGCAGTTCTTC	CASSQAAGGRDEQFF
TRBV19	-	-	TRBJ2-3	TGTGCCACCTCGCCTTTATACGGAGTGACAGATACGCAGTATTTT	CATSPLYGVTDTQYF
TRBV18	-	TRBD1	TRBJ1-2	TGTGCCAGCTCACCAGCACAGGGGTACTATGGCTACACCTTC	CASSPAQGYYGYTF
TRBV4-3	-	-	TRBJ1-6	TGCGCCAGCAGCCACCCGGGGAGTTCACCCCTCCACTTT	CASSHPGSSPLHF
TRBV11-1	-	-	TRBJ2-3	TGTGCCAGCAGCCCAGCGTGGGGTGGGACAGATACGCAGTATTTT	CASSPAWGGTDTQYF
TRBV19	-	TRBD1	TRBJ1-3	TGTGCCAGTACCCGGGACAGCGAAGGAAACACCATATATTTT	CASTRDSEGNTIYF
TRBV3-1/TRBV3-2	-	TRBD1	TRBJ1-1	TGTGCCAGCAGCCAATATGGGACAGCGAACACTGAAGCTTTCTTT	CASSQYGTANTEAFF
TRBV9	-	-	TRBJ1-6	TGTGCCAGCAGCGTAGAGGCAGTCAATTCACCCCTCCACTTT	CASSVEAVNSPLHF
TRBV2	once	-	TRBJ2-5	TGTGCCAGCACCCCTGTGCGGGGTCTGAAAGAGACCCAGTACTTC	CASTPVRGLKETQYF
TRBV7-2	-	-	TRBJ2-4	TGTGCCAGCAGCTTACAGGAGCGGAGACTAAACATTCAGTACTTC	CASSLQERRLNIQYF
TRBV4-3	-	TRBD2	TRBJ2-1	TGCGCCAGCAGCCAAGACGCAGCGGGGGTCTATTCGTCGTACAATGAGCAGTTCTTC	CASSQDAAGVYSSYNEQFF
TRBV5-1	-	-	TRBJ1-2	TGCGCCAGCAGCCCACCCGGGGTGGGCCGGGATGGCTACACCTTC	CASSPPGVGRDGYTF
TRBV2	few	-	TRBJ1-4	TGTGCCAGCAGTGAAGAGTACGGCCAGGAAAAACTGTTTTTT	CASSEEYGQEKLFF
TRBV5-1	once	-	TRBJ2-3	TGCGCCAGCAGCTTCAAGGGTGGCACAGATACGCAGTATTTT	CASSFKGGTDTQYF
TRBV14	few	-	TRBJ2-5	TGTGCCAGCAGCCAACCACAGGGAAGATCTAAGACCCAGTACTTC	CASSQPQGRSKTQYF
TRBV6-2/TRBV6-3	-	-	TRBJ2-4	TGTGTCAGCAGTTATATGAAAAACATTCAGTACTTC	CVSSYMKNIQYF
TRBV30	-	-	TRBJ2-2	TGTGCCTGGAGTCCGTGGGGTACCCTCGCCGGGGAGCTGTTTTTT	CAWSPWGTLAGELFF
TRBV9	-	-	TRBJ1-3	TGTGCCAGCAGCGTAGAAATAACTGGCAACACCATATATTTT	CASSVEITGNTIYF
TRBV5-1	-	TRBD1	TRBJ2-1	TGCGCCAGCAGCTCCCAGATACATCAAGGGACAGGGGATACGTTCTTC	CASSSQIHQGTGDTFF
TRBV10-1	once	TRBD1	TRBJ1-1	TGCGCCAGCAGTGGCGGGACAGAGAACACTGAAGCTTTCTTT	CASSGGTENTEAFF
TRBV11-2	-	-	TRBJ2-2	TGTGCCAGCAGCTTAGGTCGGAACACCGGGGAGCTGTTTTTT	CASSLGRNTGELFF
TRBV28	few	TRBD1	TRBJ1-2	TGTGCCAGCAGGGGACAGGGGATTAAGGGCTACACCTTC	CASRGQGIKGYTF